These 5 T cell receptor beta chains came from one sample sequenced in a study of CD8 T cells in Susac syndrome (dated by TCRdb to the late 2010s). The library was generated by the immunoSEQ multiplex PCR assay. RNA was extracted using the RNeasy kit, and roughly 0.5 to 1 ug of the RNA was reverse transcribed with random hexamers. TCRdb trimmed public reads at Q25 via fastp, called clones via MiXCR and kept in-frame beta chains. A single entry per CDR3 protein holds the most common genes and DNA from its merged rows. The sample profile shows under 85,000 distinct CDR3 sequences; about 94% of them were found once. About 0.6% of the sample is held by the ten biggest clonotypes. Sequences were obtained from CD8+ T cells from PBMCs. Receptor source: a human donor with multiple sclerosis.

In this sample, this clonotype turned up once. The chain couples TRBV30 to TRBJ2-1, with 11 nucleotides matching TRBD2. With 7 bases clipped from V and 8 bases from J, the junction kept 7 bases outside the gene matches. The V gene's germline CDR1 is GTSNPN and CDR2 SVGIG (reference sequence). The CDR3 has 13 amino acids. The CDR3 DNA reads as TGTGCCTCCGATAGCGGGGGGGCCTATGAGCAGTTCTTC. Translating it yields CASDSGGAYEQFF.

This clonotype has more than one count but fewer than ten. The CDR3 region has the DNA TGTGCCAGCAGTTTACGAGGCGACGAGCAGTACTTC. Its translation: CASSLRGDEQYF. The rearrangement links TRBV27 to TRBJ2-7; D is ambiguous. The CDR3 runs 12 residues. V was pared by 2 bases and J by 5 bases, with 7 bases between. From germline, CDR1 is MNHEY and CDR2 SMNVEV (reference sequence).

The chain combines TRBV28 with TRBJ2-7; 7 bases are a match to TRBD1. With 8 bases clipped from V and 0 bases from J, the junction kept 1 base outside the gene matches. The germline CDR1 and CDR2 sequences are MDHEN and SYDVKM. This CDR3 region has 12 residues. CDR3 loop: CASGQVSYEQYF. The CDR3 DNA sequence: TGTGCCAGCGGACAGGTCTCCTACGAGCAGTACTTC.

The CDR3 spells CASSLLRSDSGNTIYF. The CDR3 coding sequence is TGTGCCAGCAGTTTACTCAGGTCGGACTCTGGAAACACCATATATTTT. The rearrangement uses TRBV28 and TRBJ1-3; D is uncertain. Germline V CDR1 and CDR2: MDHEN, SYDVKM. The CDR3 sequence is 16 residues long. Trimming took 2 bases from V and 0 from J, leaving 11 bases between them.

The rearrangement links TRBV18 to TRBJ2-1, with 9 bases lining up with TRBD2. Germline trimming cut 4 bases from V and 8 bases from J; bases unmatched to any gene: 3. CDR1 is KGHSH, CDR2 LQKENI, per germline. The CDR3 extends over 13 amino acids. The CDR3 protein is CASSRTSAYEQFF. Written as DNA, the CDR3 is TGTGCCAGCTCACGGACTAGCGCTTATGAGCAGTTCTTC.